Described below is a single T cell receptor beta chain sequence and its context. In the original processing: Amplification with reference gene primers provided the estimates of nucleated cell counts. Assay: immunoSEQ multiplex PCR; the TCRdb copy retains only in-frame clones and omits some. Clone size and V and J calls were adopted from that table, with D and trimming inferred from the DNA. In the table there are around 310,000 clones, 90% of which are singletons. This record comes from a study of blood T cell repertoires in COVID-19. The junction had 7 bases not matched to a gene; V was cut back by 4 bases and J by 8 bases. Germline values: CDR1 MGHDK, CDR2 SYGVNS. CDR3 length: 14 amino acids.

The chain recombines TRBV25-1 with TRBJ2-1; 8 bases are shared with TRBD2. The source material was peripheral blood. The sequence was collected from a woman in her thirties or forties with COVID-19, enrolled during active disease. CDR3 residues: CASSASGSVDEQFF. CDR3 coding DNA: TGTGCCAGCAGTGCCAGCGGGAGTGTCGATGAGCAGTTCTTC.